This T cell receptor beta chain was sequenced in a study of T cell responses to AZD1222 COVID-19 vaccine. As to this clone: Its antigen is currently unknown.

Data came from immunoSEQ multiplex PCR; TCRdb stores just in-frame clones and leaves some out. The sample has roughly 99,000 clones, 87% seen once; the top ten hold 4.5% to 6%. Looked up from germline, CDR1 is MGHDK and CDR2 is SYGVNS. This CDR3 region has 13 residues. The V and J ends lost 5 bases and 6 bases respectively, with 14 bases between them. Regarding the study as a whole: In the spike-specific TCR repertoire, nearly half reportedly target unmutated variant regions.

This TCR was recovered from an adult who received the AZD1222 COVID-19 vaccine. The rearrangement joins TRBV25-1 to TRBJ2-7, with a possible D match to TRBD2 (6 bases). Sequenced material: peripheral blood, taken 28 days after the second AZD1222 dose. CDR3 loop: CASSHGEVREQYF. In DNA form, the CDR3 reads TGTGCCAGCAGTCACGGGGAGGTCCGCGAGCAGTACTTC.